This TCR beta chain is drawn from a study of regulatory and conventional T cells in RAG deficiency (dated by TCRdb to the late 2010s). Turning to the overall study: High-throughput TCR beta sequencing was used to compare the diversity and composition of the Treg, conventional CD4+ and CD8+ T cell repertoires of RAG-deficient patients with those of healthy controls.

Points the paper makes about the study in general: Some T-cell subset analyses were not performed for some subjects. Rather than being bona fide Treg cells, the sorted CD25-high CD127-low cells in Omenn syndrome patients may represent peripherally activated cells. Compared with control T-cell subpopulations, RAG-deficient patients had much lower Shannon entropy and higher Simpson indices. Compared with controls, Omenn syndrome and CID/AS patients had roughly 95-fold fewer unique TCR beta sequences in Treg cells, whereas the reduction in the other subsets was around 9.1-fold. Shorter CDR3 lengths were found in all patient T-cell subsets, and >85% Treg-Tconv repertoire overlap at nucleotide and amino acid level was observed in Omenn syndrome patients.

Regulatory T cells were purified from blood as CD4+CD25-high CD127-low cells before genomic DNA extraction. Fewer than ten healthy control donors served as the comparison group for repertoire analyses. Deletion took 4 bases off V and 3 bases off J, with a span of 13 bases between the germline ends. The CDR3, from cysteine to phenylalanine, totals 14 residues. CDR3 DNA only is kept here, 42 bases in frame from base 1. The germline V gene provides CDR1 SNHLY and CDR2 FYNNEI. The library was built by means of the immunoSEQ multiplex PCR assay. Rearranged TCR beta chain products were amplified from the genomic DNA of sorted T-cell subsets and were then sequenced. The original methods were these. Shannon entropy and Simpson indices were used to measure how diverse the repertoire of productive TCR beta rearrangements was. To gauge clonal expansion, the frequencies of the 100 most abundant productive TCR beta clonotypes among total reads were added together. A self-reactivity index based on amino acid usage at CDR3beta positions 6 and 7 was applied to the TRB repertoires. Two-way ANOVA was used for repertoire analyses, and Student t or Mann-Whitney tests were used for flow cytometric analyses. What TCRdb holds here is the immuneACCESS table cut down to in-frame rearrangements. Part of the clones is not present; checked against another copy, under half of the missing clones reflect an unresolved V gene, and the others are unexplained. The V and J calls and clone size were taken over from that table, and D and trimming were inferred from the DNA. Recorded for this sample are more than 9,500 clones; approximately 94% of them occurred a single time. In total, the top ten clones hold less than 1.5% of the sample.

Turning to this clone: Its antigen remains undetermined. Qualities for individual bases were not recorded, and no much larger clone is one base off.

These same records also appear under a second study, on regulatory T cells. That second report states: For the multiplex PCR, 52 forward TRBV primers and 13 reverse TRBJ primers were used, and amplification bias was corrected with both assay-based and computational methods. Restricted unique TRB V-J pairs and skewed V and J gene usage were observed in patient repertoires, most markedly in regulatory T cells. T-cell receptor beta repertoires of sorted regulatory, conventional CD4+ and CD8+ T cells were compared between CD3G-deficient patients and healthy controls. Peripheral blood mononuclear cells were isolated by Ficoll density separation. Within the immunoSEQ assay, multiplex PCR amplified rearranged TRB loci from genomic DNA. An Illumina HiSeq platform was used to sequence the TRB amplicons. Raw sequences were error-filtered and aligned to reference gene sequences by custom algorithms and were subsequently analyzed with the immunoSEQ online tools. Frequencies of productive and nonproductive TRB rearrangements were assessed among unique sequences as well as among total sequences. Groups were compared by t tests, Mann-Whitney tests or two-way ANOVA performed in Prism software.

The source material was CD127- CD25+ CD4+ Tregs sorted from blood. This sequence uses TRBV2 and TRBJ2-7; the D segment could be TRBD2, given 5 matching bases. The receptor was isolated from a human donor in good health. For the CDR3, the sequence is CASSVIGELYEQYF. The nucleotide sequence is TGTGCCAGCAGTGTCATCGGGGAGCTCTACGAGCAGTACTTC.